Below are 3 T cell receptor beta chains sequenced from a single sample in a study of shared clonotypes between healthy human individuals. CD8 cells regarded as naive lacked CD45RO, were positively chosen for CCR7, and omitted terminally differentiated effector memory CD45RA+ cells. Assay used: immunoSEQ multiplex PCR; TCRdb lists only in-frame clones, some missing. The table shows about 2 million clones, with roughly 94% occurring only once. Sequenced material: naive CD8+ T cells sorted from blood. All receptors derive from a man between 18 and 35 years old in good health.

The genes are TRBV19 and TRBJ1-2; D not resolved. V was clipped by 3 bases and J by 0 bases, with 8 bases between them. Germline V lookup: CDR1 LNHDA, CDR2 SQIVND (reference sequence). CDR3 size: 14 residues. The CDR3 here is CASSMYNANYGYTF. CDR3 bases: TGTGCCAGTAGTATGTATAACGCTAACTATGGCTACACCTTC.

The rearrangement links TRBV4-1 to TRBJ2-7; 11 nucleotides match TRBD2. The CDR3 is 17 amino acids. V shed 3 bases, J shed 2 bases, and the junction held 9 bases outside the gene matches. Germline CDR1 MGHRA, CDR2 YSYEKL. The CDR3 DNA reads TGCGCCAGCAGCCAGGAGCTTGGGACTAGCGGTCCCTACGAGCAGTACTTC. Translating gives CASSQELGTSGPYEQYF.

In this sample, this clone turned up once. The chain couples TRBV14 to TRBJ1-2; D is unresolved. V gave up 1 base and J gave up 2 bases, with 8 bases separating them. Germline V gene lookup returns CDR1 SGHDN and CDR2 FVKESK. The CDR3 contains 14 residues. The CDR3 protein is CASSQGHENYGYTF. The CDR3 DNA follows: TGTGCCAGCAGCCAAGGCCACGAGAACTATGGCTACACCTTC.